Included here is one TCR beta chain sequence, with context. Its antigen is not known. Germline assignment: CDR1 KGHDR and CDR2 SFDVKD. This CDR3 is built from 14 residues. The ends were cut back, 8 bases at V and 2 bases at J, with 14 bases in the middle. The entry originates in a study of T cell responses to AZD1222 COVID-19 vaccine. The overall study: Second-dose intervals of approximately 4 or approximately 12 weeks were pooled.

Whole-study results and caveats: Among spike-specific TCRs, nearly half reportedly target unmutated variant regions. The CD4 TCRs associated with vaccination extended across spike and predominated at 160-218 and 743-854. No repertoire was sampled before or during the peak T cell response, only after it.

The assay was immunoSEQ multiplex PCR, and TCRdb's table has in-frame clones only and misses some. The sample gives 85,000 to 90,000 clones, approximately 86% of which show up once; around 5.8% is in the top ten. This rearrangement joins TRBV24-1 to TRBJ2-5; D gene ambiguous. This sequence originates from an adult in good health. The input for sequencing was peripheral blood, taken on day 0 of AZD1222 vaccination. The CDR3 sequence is CATKILSKQETQYF. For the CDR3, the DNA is TGTGCCACCAAAATTTTGAGTAAACAAGAGACCCAGTACTTC.